Below are 20 T cell receptor beta chains sequenced from a single sample in a study of quantifying T cell responses using KT2 cells (dated by TCRdb to about 2017). For the wider study: RNA was DNase-treated and reverse transcribed with TCR alpha and beta constant-region primers, mostly using SuperScript III.

Library generation was performed with UMI-ligation and nested PCR. The listed sequencing device is Illumina MiSeq. T4 RNA ligase 1 was used to ligate a single-stranded oligonucleotide containing the Illumina SP2 sequence and a UMI to the 3' end of the cDNA. PCR1 was run for about 4 cycles (98 degrees C for 15 s, 69 degrees C for 30 s, 72 degrees C for 40 s), and an equimolar mix of RC1.1 and RC1.2, covering TRBC1 and TRBC2, was used as the beta primer. TCRdb trimmed the raw reads at Q25, called clones with MiXCR and kept productive beta chains. CDR3 protein duplicates are merged, each entry listing the most common genes and DNA. The table for this sample lists tens of thousands of distinct CDR3 sequences; 7.3% of them were counted only once. 15% to 19% of the sample lies in the top ten. Sequencing input: PBMCs spiked with cells of the T cell clone KT2. The receptors shown here come from a human donor.

In its sample, this clonotype was seen many times. CDR3 nucleotides: TGCGCCAGCAGTGAGGGACAGGACACCGGGGAGCTGTTTTTT. Its protein is CASSEGQDTGELFF. This chain joins TRBV10-1 and TRBJ2-2, with 7 bases that match TRBD1. The CDR3 consists of 14 residues. Germline V lookup: CDR1 WNHNN, CDR2 SYGVQD (reference sequence). V lost 2 bases and J lost 3; bases outside the gene matches: 0.

The gene calls are TRBV29-1 and TRBJ2-7; the D is unclear. The length of the CDR3 is 16 residues. Trimming removed 7 bases from V and 2 bases from J, with 24 bases in between. The germline V gene encodes CDR1 SQVTM and CDR2 ANQGSEA. The CDR3 sequence is CSAVGGWAPGAYEQYF. CDR3 coding DNA: TGCAGCGCCGTGGGCGGATGGGCCCCAGGCGCCTACGAGCAGTACTTC.

The chain has TRBV6-1 and TRBJ2-2; the match to TRBD1 covers 8 bases. V shed 6 bases, J shed 1 base, and the junction held 4 bases outside the gene matches. Germline V gene data show CDR1 as MNHNS and CDR2 as SASEGT. CDR3 length: 15 residues. The CDR3 region is CASSSGTGNTGELFF. For the CDR3, the DNA is TGTGCCAGCAGCTCCGGGACAGGGAACACCGGGGAGCTGTTTTTT.

This clonotype was counted ten times or more. This sequence joins TRBV12-3 or TRBV12-4 and TRBJ1-5; D is unresolved. Trimming cost V 2 bases and J 0 bases, with 11 bases left between them. This CDR3 comprises 16 residues. Written as DNA, the CDR3 is TGTGCCAGCAGTTTATTAGGTGTGGATAGCAATCAGCCCCAGCATTTT. It yields the protein CASSLLGVDSNQPQHF.

This clonotype was observed at least ten times. This chain connects TRBV2 to TRBJ2-3; TRBD1 is a possible D gene (5 bases). In germline, CDR1 is SNHLY, CDR2 FYNNEI. This CDR3 region has 14 residues. The ends were cut back, 9 bases at V and 0 bases at J, with 13 bases in the middle. The CDR3 DNA reads TGTGCCAGTATGAACAGGATTAGCACAGATACGCAGTATTTT. Its translation: CASMNRISTDTQYF.

This clonotype came up a few times. The chain recombines TRBV2 with TRBJ1-2, with TRBD1 matching over 8 bases. Per the germline V gene, CDR1 is SNHLY and CDR2 is FYNNEI. The CDR3 has 15 residues. The V segment lost 6 bases and the J segment 0 bases; nucleotides outside the gene matches: 6. This chain's CDR3 is CASREGQAPNYGYTF. The CDR3 coding sequence is TGTGCCAGCAGGGAGGGACAGGCCCCTAACTATGGCTACACCTTC.

This clonotype was found a few times. The CDR3 region is CASSLGSVGGYTF. The CDR3 DNA follows: TGTGCCAGCAGCTTAGGGTCAGTAGGTGGCTACACCTTC. The chain couples TRBV7-9 to TRBJ1-2; D is ambiguous. From germline, CDR1 is SEHNR and CDR2 FQNEAQ (reference sequence). The CDR3 is 13 residues long. Trimming left V 1 base short and J 7 bases short, with 10 bases between.

The chain recombines TRBV2 with TRBJ2-3; 9 bases match TRBD1. V gave up 8 bases and J gave up 0 bases; unmatched junction bases: 12. CDR3 length: 17 amino acids. Germline assignment: CDR1 SNHLY and CDR2 FYNNEI. CDR3 sequence: CASGVGQGFASTDTQYF. The CDR3 coding sequence is TGTGCCAGCGGGGTCGGACAGGGGTTTGCGAGCACAGATACGCAGTATTTT.

In this sample, this clonotype turned up a few times. This chain uses TRBV7-7 with TRBJ1-1, with 10 bases identical to TRBD1. The CDR3 spans 15 residues. V lost 6 bases, J lost 3 bases, and 7 bases stayed unmatched. The germline V gene encodes CDR1 SSHAT and CDR2 FNYEAQ (reference sequence). In DNA form, the CDR3 reads TGTGCCAGCAGTCCTATGGGACAGGGGTACACTGAAGCTTTCTTT. This translates into CASSPMGQGYTEAFF.

The chain is built from TRBV14 and TRBJ1-2; D gene unclear. The length of the CDR3 is 14 residues. Germline CDR1 reads SGHDN; CDR2 reads FVKESK. Trimming removed 4 bases at V and 7 bases at J, with 16 bases between. The CDR3 reads CASSPRLRTGGYTF. The CDR3 DNA sequence: TGTGCCAGCAGCCCTCGGTTGAGGACCGGTGGCTACACCTTC.

The V and J genes are TRBV7-3 and TRBJ2-6; D unclear. Deletions cut 5 bases from V and 3 bases from J, with 8 bases between. Germline V lookup: CDR1 SGHTA, CDR2 FQGTGA. This CDR3 is built from 14 residues. As DNA, the CDR3 is TGTGCCAGCAGCCCTGATCTTGGGGCCAACGTCCTGACTTTC. Translated: CASSPDLGANVLTF.

This clonotype was recorded a few times. The V and J genes are TRBV30 and TRBJ2-2; 9 bases are a match to TRBD1. Unmatched junction bases numbered 5, after V lost 3 bases and J lost 3 bases. The V gene's germline CDR1 is GTSNPN and CDR2 SVGIG (reference sequence). The CDR3 totals 15 residues. CDR3 region: CAWSYGTGYTGELFF. The CDR3 DNA is TGTGCCTGGAGCTACGGGACAGGGTACACCGGGGAGCTGTTTTTT. Together with reference TRBV30 and TRBJ2-2, the CDR3 gives the full variable domain: SQTIHQWPATLVQPVGSPLSLECTVEGTSNPNLYWYRQAAGRGLQLLFYSVGIGQISSEVPQNLSASRPQDRQFILSSKKLLLSDSGFYLCAWSYGTGYTGELFFGEGSRLTVL.

V is TRBV10-3 and J is TRBJ2-1; TRBD2 might be the D (5 bases). The V gene lost 3 bases and the J gene lost 7 bases, with 10 bases spanning the gap. There are 13 residues in the CDR3. Germline-derived CDR1 and CDR2 are ENHRY and SYGVKD. The CDR3 sequence: CAISELGVNEQFF. In DNA form, the CDR3 reads TGTGCCATCAGTGAACTAGGAGTGAATGAGCAGTTCTTC.

The J gene is TRBJ1-1, the V gene TRBV20-1, with 8 bases lining up with TRBD1. Germline CDR1 and CDR2: DFQATT and SNEGSKA (reference sequence). V trimming: 4 bases; J trimming: 4 bases; junction bases outside the gene matches: 8. There are 14 residues in the CDR3. CDR3 nucleotides: TGCAGTGCTACATTGCGGACAGGGAGCACTGAAGCTTTCTTT. It is translated as CSATLRTGSTEAFF.

The table lists this clonotype with many counts. The gene calls are TRBV12-3 or TRBV12-4 and TRBJ2-5; unclear D gene. There are 12 residues in the CDR3. V gave up 3 bases and J gave up 4 bases, with 6 bases separating them. The CDR3: CASSFLGETQYF. The CDR3 region has the DNA TGTGCCAGCAGTTTTCTCGGAGAGACCCAGTACTTC.

This clonotype was observed a few times. The V gene is TRBV11-2, the J gene TRBJ1-2; D is unresolved. The V end was cut by 0 bases, the J end by 7 bases, with 12 bases between. The CDR3 has 14 residues. CDR1 is SGHAT and CDR2 is FQNNGV in the germline V gene. Written as DNA, the CDR3 is TGTGCCAGCAGCTTAGATATATGGTATGGTGGCTACACCTTC. This encodes CASSLDIWYGGYTF.

This clonotype came up many times. V and J are TRBV3-1 and TRBJ2-3; D is unclear. The V gene's germline CDR1 is LGHDT and CDR2 YNNKEL (reference sequence). This CDR3 is built from 12 residues. The V end lost 1 base, the J end lost 6 bases, and 5 bases lay between the germline ends. The CDR3, as DNA: TGTGCCAGCAGCCAAGGTGCGGATACGCAGTATTTT. Translation gives CASSQGADTQYF.

The rearrangement joins TRBV4-1 to TRBJ2-3; D possibly corresponds to TRBD2 (5 bases). The V gene lost 1 base and the J gene lost 2 bases, with 7 bases spanning the gap. Germline CDR1 MGHRA, CDR2 YSYEKL. The CDR3 runs 14 residues. This CDR3 is CASSQVGATDTQYF. For the CDR3, the DNA is TGCGCCAGCAGCCAAGTGGGAGCCACAGATACGCAGTATTTT.

This clonotype was found many times. V is TRBV7-9 and J is TRBJ2-3; maybe TRBD2 (6 bases). Germline V gene data show CDR1 as SEHNR and CDR2 as FQNEAQ (reference sequence). This CDR3 region has 13 residues. The V end was cut by 9 bases, the J end by 3 bases, with 13 bases between. CDR3 loop: CASKVAGTDTQYF. CDR3 DNA sequence: TGTGCCAGTAAGGTCGCGGGGACAGATACGCAGTATTTT.

This clonotype was seen a few times. The V gene is TRBV6-2 or TRBV6-3, the J gene TRBJ1-5; D might be TRBD1 (6 bases). The CDR3 length is 13 residues. The germline gives CDR1 MNHEY, CDR2 SVGEGT. V lost 5 bases, J lost 4 bases, and 9 bases lay in between. This CDR3 reads CASSAGTNQPQHF. The CDR3 DNA reads TGTGCCAGCAGTGCCGGGACAAATCAGCCCCAGCATTTT.